Below are 32 T cell receptor beta chains sequenced from a single sample in a study of blood T cell repertoires in COVID-19. Assay used: immunoSEQ multiplex PCR; TCRdb lists only in-frame clones, some missing. The profile shows 150,000 to 200,000 clones, about 85% of them singletons. Material: peripheral blood. These receptor sequences come from a man between 65 and 80 years old with active or convalescent COVID-19.

This chain connects TRBV5-1 to TRBJ2-6; no firm D call. V shed 0 bases and J shed 3 bases, with 4 bases lying between them. This CDR3 has 14 amino acids. Germline V lookup: CDR1 SGHRS, CDR2 YFSETQ. Here the CDR3 DNA reads TGCGCCAGCAGCTTGGCCTTTGGGGCCAACGTCCTGACTTTC. Protein sequence: CASSLAFGANVLTF.

The rearrangement joins TRBV11-2 to TRBJ1-1, with 7 bases lining up with TRBD1. CDR3 length: 13 residues. Germline V lookup: CDR1 SGHAT, CDR2 FQNNGV. V trimming: 4 bases; J trimming: 2 bases; junction bases outside the gene matches: 1. CDR3 nucleotide sequence: TGTGCCAGCAGCTACAGGGGCAACACTGAAGCTTTCTTT. Translation gives CASSYRGNTEAFF.

The chain couples TRBV11-2 to TRBJ2-7, with D perhaps TRBD2 (7 bases). Germline-derived CDR1 and CDR2 are SGHAT and FQNNGV. The CDR3 consists of 14 residues. V was cut by 1 base and J by 5 bases, with 12 bases left in between. CDR3 coding DNA: TGTGCCAGCAGCTTAGCGGGGGGCCTGGACGAGCAGTACTTC. Protein sequence: CASSLAGGLDEQYF. Filled out from reference TRBV11-2 and TRBJ2-7, the complete variable domain reads EAGVAQSPRYKIIEKRQSVAFWCNPISGHATLYWYQQILGQGPKLLIQFQNNGVVDDSQLPKDRFSAERLKGVDSTLKIQPAKLEDSAVYLCASSLAGGLDEQYFGPGTRLTVT.

V is TRBV29-1 and J is TRBJ1-2; 8 bases fit TRBD1. CDR1 is SQVTM and CDR2 is ANQGSEA in the germline V gene. The CDR3 sequence is 13 residues long. Trimming removed 8 bases from V and 8 bases from J; junction bases left unmatched: 13. The CDR3 loop is CSFQTGALGGYTF. The CDR3 nucleotides read TGCAGCTTCCAGACAGGGGCTCTAGGGGGCTACACCTTC.

The chain has TRBV7-8 and TRBJ2-5; a possible D gene is TRBD2 (7 bases). Germline assignment: CDR1 SGHVS and CDR2 FQNEAQ. V was cut by 5 bases and J by 9 bases, with 16 bases left in between. The CDR3 runs to 13 residues. In DNA, the CDR3 is TGTGCCAGCAGCCCTAGCGGATCAGGGGCCCAGTACTTC. The encoded protein is CASSPSGSGAQYF. The variable domain in full, with the rest retrieved from reference TRBV7-8 and TRBJ2-5, is GAGVSQSPRYKVAKRGQDVALRCDPISGHVSLFWYQQALGQGPEFLTYFQNEAQLDKSGLPSDRFFAERPEGSVSTLKIQRTQQEDSAVYLCASSPSGSGAQYFGPGTRLLVL.

This clone appeared a single time. The chain has TRBV30 and TRBJ2-5, with D perhaps matching TRBD2 (5 bases). This CDR3 has 14 residues. The V gene's germline CDR1 is GTSNPN and CDR2 SVGIG (reference sequence). V dropped 4 bases and J dropped 5 bases, with 17 bases sitting between them. CDR3 nucleotide sequence: TGTGCCTGGAAGGGCCTTCGGGGTCGGGAGACCCAGTACTTC. Amino acid sequence: CAWKGLRGRETQYF.

This chain joins TRBV9 and TRBJ2-1, with a tentative D call TRBD2 (5 bases). This CDR3 has 13 residues. Trimming pared 0 bases from V and 10 bases from J, leaving 11 bases between. CDR1 and CDR2 (germline): SGDLS, YYNGEE. CDR3: CASSVAVLAEQFF. The CDR3 DNA is TGTGCCAGCAGCGTAGCTGTGCTAGCAGAGCAGTTCTTC.

The genes are TRBV5-1 and TRBJ2-1; 8 nucleotides agree with TRBD2. This CDR3 is 15 amino acids long. V lost 0 bases to trimming and J lost 5 bases; unmatched junction nucleotides: 4. Germline V gene sequence: CDR1 SGHRS, CDR2 YFSETQ. CDR3 nucleotides: TGCGCCAGCAGCTTGGCGGGGGGGACACACAATGAGCAGTTCTTC. It translates to CASSLAGGTHNEQFF.

This chain links TRBV7-8 with TRBJ2-5; perhaps TRBD1 as D (6 bases). Per the germline V gene, CDR1 is SGHVS and CDR2 is FQNEAQ. Between the trimmed V and J ends, which lost 4 bases and 5 bases, there was a span of 14 bases. This CDR3 region has 14 residues. CDR3 nucleotide sequence: TGTGCCAGCAGCTCCAGGGGACGGGTCGAGACCCAGTACTTC. Protein sequence: CASSSRGRVETQYF.

The chain has TRBV2 and TRBJ2-5; D gene unclear. CDR1 and CDR2 (germline): SNHLY, FYNNEI. The CDR3 is 10 residues long. With 6 bases removed from V and 4 bases from J, the gap between germline ends came to 3 bases. Here the CDR3 reads CASSRETQYF. The CDR3 region has the DNA TGTGCCAGCAGCCGAGAGACCCAGTACTTC. The entire variable domain, with the rest obtained from reference TRBV2 and TRBJ2-5, is as follows: EPEVTQTPSHQVTQMGQEVILRCVPISNHLYFYWYRQILGQKVEFLVSFYNNEISEKSEIFDDQFSVERPDGSNFTLKIRSTKLEDSAMYFCASSRETQYFGPGTRLLVL.

The gene calls are TRBV4-1 and TRBJ1-2; D is unclear. This CDR3 is built from 16 residues. CDR1 is MGHRA, CDR2 YSYEKL, per germline. The V and J ends lost 0 bases and 5 bases respectively, with 16 bases between them. The DNA for the CDR3 is TGCGCCAGCAGCCAAGAAGGAGGCGCTTATTCATATGGCTACACCTTC. Residues: CASSQEGGAYSYGYTF.

This chain connects TRBV13 to TRBJ1-2; TRBD1 matches 9 bases. CDR1 is PRHDT, CDR2 FYEKMQ, per germline (reference sequence). Trimming removed 4 bases from V and 4 bases from J; junction bases left unmatched: 13. This CDR3 has 17 residues. As DNA, the CDR3 is TGTGCCAGCAGCTCCCCCGGGACAGGGAGTGTAGGCTATGGCTACACCTTC. Residues: CASSSPGTGSVGYGYTF. Using reference TRBV13 and TRBJ1-2 for the parts outside the CDR3, the full variable domain is AAGVIQSPRHLIKEKRETATLKCYPIPRHDTVYWYQQGPGQDPQFLISFYEKMQSDKGSIPDRFSAQQFSDYHSELNMSSLELGDSALYFCASSSPGTGSVGYGYTFGSGTRLTVV.

The V and J genes are TRBV5-1 and TRBJ2-1, with a possible D match to TRBD2 (6 bases). CDR3 length equals 15 residues. Between the trimmed V and J ends, which lost 1 base and 2 bases, there was a span of 10 bases. Germline V gene sequence: CDR1 SGHRS, CDR2 YFSETQ. CDR3 sequence: CASSLSGDAYNEQFF. The CDR3 DNA is TGCGCCAGCAGCTTGTCGGGAGATGCCTACAATGAGCAGTTCTTC. Full variable domain (remainder filled in from reference TRBV5-1 and TRBJ2-1): KAGVTQTPRYLIKTRGQQVTLSCSPISGHRSVSWYQQTPGQGLQFLFEYFSETQRNKGNFPGRFSGRQFSNSRSEMNVSTLELGDSALYLCASSLSGDAYNEQFFGPGTRLTVL.

The chain uses TRBV12-3 or TRBV12-4 and TRBJ2-2, with D possibly TRBD2 on 6 matching bases. The germline V and J ends were trimmed by 6 bases and 6 bases, with 11 bases remaining between them. This CDR3 is 13 amino acids long. Written as DNA, the CDR3 is TGTGCCAGCAGCCCCTCGGGGGCCGGGGAGCTGTTTTTT. This sequence encodes CASSPSGAGELFF.

The gene calls are TRBV2 and TRBJ1-4; tentative D call: TRBD1 (6 bases). The CDR3 loop spans 13 amino acids. Germline-derived CDR1 and CDR2 are SNHLY and FYNNEI. V shed 8 bases and J shed 6 bases, with 13 bases lying between them. CDR3 sequence: CASVRQVDEKLFF. CDR3 DNA: TGTGCCAGCGTGCGACAGGTAGATGAAAAACTGTTTTTT.

The chain uses TRBV5-4 and TRBJ2-1; tentative D call: TRBD2 (7 bases). V was shortened by 3 bases and J by 9 bases, with 16 bases between the two germline ends. CDR1 and CDR2 from the germline V gene are SGHNT and YYREEE (reference sequence). This CDR3 is built from 14 residues. The CDR3 is CASSSETRGGEQFF. CDR3 DNA: TGTGCCAGCAGCTCAGAGACTAGGGGGGGTGAGCAGTTCTTC. Together with reference TRBV5-4 and TRBJ2-1, the CDR3 gives the full variable domain: ETGVTQSPTHLIKTRGQQVTLRCSSQSGHNTVSWYQQALGQGPQFIFQYYREEENGRGNFPPRFSGLQFPNYSSELNVNALELDDSALYLCASSSETRGGEQFFGPGTRLTVL.

V is TRBV6-5 and J is TRBJ1-4, with TRBD1 matching 7 bases. Per the germline V gene, CDR1 is MNHEY and CDR2 is SVGAGI. The V and J ends lost 6 bases and 8 bases, in that order; junction bases with no gene match: 9. The CDR3 runs 14 residues. The CDR3 sequence is CASSSDRDGEKLFF. CDR3 nucleotide sequence: TGTGCCAGCAGCTCCGACAGGGATGGGGAAAAACTGTTTTTT.

The chain uses TRBV18 and TRBJ2-7, with a weak D call TRBD2 (5 bases). The CDR3 has 13 residues. V was trimmed by 3 bases and J by 6 bases, leaving 12 bases between them. The germline V gene encodes CDR1 KGHSH and CDR2 LQKENI. The CDR3 coding sequence is TGTGCCAGCTCACCCCTAGCCGGCTCCGAGCAGTACTTC. Translation gives CASSPLAGSEQYF.

J is TRBJ2-7 and V is TRBV30; D may be TRBD2 (6 bases). V lost 1 base, J lost 6 bases, and 10 bases lay in between. Germline CDR1 is GTSNPN and CDR2 is SVGIG (reference sequence). The CDR3 extends over 12 amino acids. This CDR3 is CAWSGSGFEQYF. The CDR3 nucleotides are TGTGCCTGGAGTGGAAGCGGGTTCGAGCAGTACTTC.

The chain links TRBV5-6 to TRBJ2-3; 10 bases agree with TRBD1. Germline V gene sequence: CDR1 SGHDT, CDR2 YYEEEE. J lost 11 bases, V lost 0 bases, and 3 bases had no gene match. CDR3 length equals 13 residues. Written as DNA, the CDR3 is TGTGCCAGCAGCTTGGCCCGGACAGGGGGGCAGTATTTT. Translation gives CASSLARTGGQYF.

The gene calls are TRBV28 and TRBJ1-1, with D uncertain. The length of the CDR3 is 14 residues. From germline, CDR1 is MDHEN and CDR2 SYDVKM. V lost 5 bases and J lost 3, with 13 bases in between. This chain's CDR3 is CASSPTDDHTEAFF. CDR3 coding DNA: TGTGCCAGCAGTCCCACTGATGATCACACTGAAGCTTTCTTT.

In its sample, this clone was seen a few times. The genes are TRBV4-1 and TRBJ1-6; D might be TRBD1 (6 bases). The CDR3 extends over 15 amino acids. Trimming took 0 bases from V and 10 from J, leaving 13 bases between them. Germline V CDR1 and CDR2: MGHRA, YSYEKL. The CDR3 region has the DNA TGCGCCAGCAGCCAAGATAAGCAGGGGAGATCACCCCTCCACTTT. Translated, it gives CASSQDKQGRSPLHF.

The chain couples TRBV29-1 to TRBJ2-1, with D possibly being TRBD2 (7 bases). CDR1 SQVTM and CDR2 ANQGSEA come from the germline V gene. This CDR3 spans 12 amino acids. V lost 6 bases to trimming and J lost 7 bases, with 13 bases between them. This chain's CDR3 is CSVQGGGNEQFF. Here the CDR3 DNA reads TGCAGCGTCCAGGGAGGGGGGAATGAGCAGTTCTTC.

This chain links TRBV6-5 with TRBJ2-7; D possibly corresponds to TRBD2 (6 bases). V was clipped by 6 bases and J by 1 base, with 16 bases between them. The CDR3 covers 15 residues. Germline V gives CDR1 MNHEY, CDR2 SVGAGI. CDR3 in amino acids: CASSDLAGPSYEQYF. The CDR3 DNA sequence: TGTGCCAGCAGCGATCTCGCGGGGCCTTCCTACGAGCAGTACTTC.

The chain couples TRBV6-1 to TRBJ1-1, with 9 positions matching TRBD1. CDR1 is MNHNS and CDR2 is SASEGT in the germline V gene. This CDR3 comprises 14 residues. V trimming: 5 bases; J trimming: 1 base; junction bases outside the gene matches: 2. The CDR3 sequence is CASSKTGGNTEAFF. CDR3 nucleotide sequence: TGTGCCAGCAGTAAGACAGGGGGGAACACTGAAGCTTTCTTT.

The chain combines TRBV7-9 with TRBJ1-5; no reliable D call. Germline V gene sequence: CDR1 SEHNR, CDR2 FQNEAQ (reference sequence). Trimming pared 6 bases from V and 0 bases from J, leaving 9 bases between. There are 14 residues in the CDR3. This CDR3 is CASSFDTSNQPQHF. The CDR3 region has the DNA TGTGCCAGCAGTTTCGACACTAGCAATCAGCCCCAGCATTTT.

V usage is TRBV5-1 and J usage is TRBJ2-5; tentatively, D is TRBD2 (5 bases). Germline V gene data show CDR1 as SGHRS and CDR2 as YFSETQ. The V end was cut by 4 bases, the J end by 5 bases, with 15 bases between. The CDR3 sequence is 14 residues long. The CDR3 sequence: CASSHSAVEETQYF. The CDR3 DNA reads as TGCGCCAGCAGCCATTCAGCGGTGGAGGAGACCCAGTACTTC.

V gene TRBV20-1 combines with J gene TRBJ2-3; tentative D call: TRBD2 (6 bases). V gave up 3 bases and J gave up 0 bases, with 7 bases separating them. The germline gives CDR1 DFQATT, CDR2 SNEGSKA (reference sequence). The CDR3 is 13 residues long. The CDR3 reads CSASLASTDTQYF. CDR3 sequence (DNA): TGCAGTGCTAGTCTAGCGAGCACAGATACGCAGTATTTT.

For this clone: Other DNA sequences within the sample encode an identical CDR3. The chain combines TRBV28 with TRBJ1-2; possible D gene TRBD1, 5 bases. V shed 4 bases and J shed 8 bases, with 11 bases lying between them. Germline V gene data show CDR1 as MDHEN and CDR2 as SYDVKM. CDR3 length: 12 amino acids. The chain's CDR3 is CASSSQGRGYTF. CDR3 sequence (DNA): TGTGCCAGCAGTTCCCAGGGAAGGGGCTACACCTTC.

The rearrangement links TRBV28 to TRBJ1-2; 9 bases fit TRBD1. Germline V gene sequence: CDR1 MDHEN, CDR2 SYDVKM. J gave up 7 bases and V 4 bases, and 7 bases lay outside the gene matches. This CDR3 has 14 amino acids. In DNA, the CDR3 is TGTGCCAGCAGTTACCTACAGGGGGCAGTTGGCTACACCTTC. Protein sequence: CASSYLQGAVGYTF.

This chain uses TRBV28 with TRBJ1-3; the match to TRBD1 covers 9 bases. V shed 7 bases, J shed 5 bases, and the junction held 15 bases outside the gene matches. CDR1 and CDR2 from the germline V gene are MDHEN and SYDVKM. The CDR3 length is 17 residues. CDR3 DNA: TGTGCCAGCACCCCCGGGACAGGGAACAAATTGCGAAACACCATATATTTT. Protein sequence: CASTPGTGNKLRNTIYF.

In nucleotides, the CDR3 is TGTGCCAGCAGCCGTATCCGGGAGACCCAGTACTTC. The encoded protein is CASSRIRETQYF. The chain couples TRBV12-3 or TRBV12-4 to TRBJ2-5; D uncertain. V lost 6 bases and J 5 bases, leaving 10 bases between the germline ends. This CDR3 has 12 amino acids.